The following is a TCR beta chain sequence with its context. Some clones are missing from TCRdb's copy, which holds only in-frame ones; the method was immunoSEQ multiplex PCR. The repertoire holds about 90,000 clones, with 86% as singletons. The data stem from a study of blood T cell repertoires in COVID-19. J gave up 6 bases and V 4 bases, and 12 bases lay outside the gene matches. There are 15 residues in the CDR3. The V gene's germline CDR1 is SGHDT and CDR2 YYEEEE. The source material was peripheral blood. The TCR sequence derives from a man older than 75 with active or convalescent COVID-19. The chain uses TRBV5-6 and TRBJ1-2, with 7 positions matching TRBD1. In DNA, the CDR3 is TGTGCCAGCAGCCTAGGGACAGTCCCTATCGATGGCTACACCTTC. Its protein is CASSLGTVPIDGYTF. The full variable domain, with the rest looked up from reference TRBV5-6 and TRBJ1-2, is DAGVTQSPTHLIKTRGQQVTLRCSPKSGHDTVSWYQQALGQGPQFIFQYYEEEERQRGNFPDRFSGHQFPNYSSELNVNALLLGDSALYLCASSLGTVPIDGYTFGSGTRLTVV.